These 23 T cell receptor beta chains share one sample of origin, sequenced in a study of metastatic and nonmetastatic thyroid tumors. TCRdb reprocessed the PCR reads using MiXCR. The sample gives around 45,000 clones, 3.2% of which show up once; around 9.9% is in the top ten. All patients reached thyroid surgery having received no treatment beforehand. The sample consisted of blood. These receptors originate from a female donor with papillary thyroid cancer or a benign thyroid nodule (not recorded which). Some clones in this sample may be carry-over from other donors' samples.

The genes are TRBV7-6 and TRBJ2-3; D unresolved. V was trimmed by 2 bases and J by 5 bases, leaving 8 bases between them. This CDR3 is built from 13 residues. Germline V gene lookup returns CDR1 SGHVS and CDR2 FNYEAQ. The chain's CDR3 is CASSLNWRDTQYF. CDR3 nucleotide sequence: TGTGCCAGCAGCTTAAACTGGCGAGATACGCAGTATTTT.

This clone was picked up many times. This CDR3 reads CASRSRDNYGYTF. In DNA, the CDR3 is TGTGCCAGTAGAAGTCGGGACAACTATGGCTACACCTTC. The rearrangement uses TRBV19 and TRBJ1-2, with a weak D call TRBD1 (5 bases). The germline CDR1 and CDR2 sequences are LNHDA and SQIVND (reference sequence). V was shortened by 6 bases and J by 2 bases, with 10 bases between the two germline ends. The CDR3 runs 13 residues.

This clone was seen at least ten times. The rearrangement links TRBV10-3 to TRBJ2-1, with D possibly matching TRBD2 (5 bases). V gave up 4 bases and J gave up 8 bases, with 9 bases separating them. CDR1 is ENHRY, CDR2 SYGVKD, per germline. The CDR3 contains 12 residues. CDR3 in amino acids: CAISVLGHEQFF. The CDR3 DNA reads TGTGCCATCAGTGTACTAGGCCATGAGCAGTTCTTC.

At least ten counts were recorded for this clone. Other nucleotide sequences in the sample specify the same CDR3. The chain carries TRBV2 and TRBJ2-7, with 8 positions matching TRBD2. Germline CDR1 and CDR2: SNHLY and FYNNEI. CDR3 size: 14 residues. V was clipped by 6 bases and J by 2 bases; unmatched bases: 6. CDR3 loop: CASRPGLGPYEQYF. The CDR3 DNA sequence: TGTGCCAGCAGGCCGGGACTAGGGCCCTACGAGCAGTACTTC.

This clone was detected a few times. V gene TRBV2 combines with J gene TRBJ1-2, with D possibly matching TRBD1 (5 bases). This CDR3 spans 13 amino acids. The germline CDR1 and CDR2 sequences are SNHLY and FYNNEI. The V gene lost 4 bases and the J gene lost 6 bases, with 12 bases spanning the gap. The CDR3 region has the DNA TGTGCCAGCAGTGGGGTGGTGGGGGATGGCTACACCTTC. Translating gives CASSGVVGDGYTF.

This clone occurred many times. Other DNA variants within this sample encode the same CDR3. The V gene is TRBV3-1, the J gene TRBJ2-3, with unresolved D. The CDR3 length is 16 residues. V shed 1 base and J shed 5 bases, with 16 bases lying between them. CDR1 is LGHDT, CDR2 YNNKEL, per germline (reference sequence). The CDR3 loop reads CASSQGGDLVVDTQYF. CDR3 nucleotide sequence: TGTGCCAGCAGCCAAGGCGGAGACCTAGTTGTAGATACGCAGTATTTT.

This clone showed up many times. This chain links TRBV9 with TRBJ2-2; the match to TRBD2 covers 8 bases. The CDR3 runs to 15 residues. Germline loops: CDR1 SGDLS, CDR2 YYNGEE. V gave up 2 bases and J gave up 4 bases; unmatched junction bases: 4. DNA for the CDR3: TGTGCCAGCAGCGTCGGGACTAGAGGCACCGGGGAGCTGTTTTTT. This translates into CASSVGTRGTGELFF.

Ten or more counts support this clone. The J gene is TRBJ2-5, the V gene TRBV4-2; 7 bases are a match to TRBD2. Looked up from germline, CDR1 is LGHNA and CDR2 is YNFKEQ. This CDR3 comprises 16 residues. V shed 0 bases and J 5 bases; nucleotides not matched to a gene: 9. In DNA, the CDR3 is TGTGCCAGCAGCCAAGATCATAGGGGAGGGAGTGAGACCCAGTACTTC. This encodes CASSQDHRGGSETQYF.

Ten or more counts support this clone. The genes are TRBV11-2 and TRBJ2-7; D unclear. CDR3 length: 11 residues. The V and J ends lost 5 bases and 1 base respectively, with 3 bases between them. Germline-derived CDR1 and CDR2 are SGHAT and FQNNGV. The CDR3 protein is CASSASYEQYF. The CDR3 DNA reads as TGTGCCAGCAGCGCGTCCTACGAGCAGTACTTC.

This clone has at least ten counts. At one boundary the junction diverges from the germline segment, which might be a read error. This chain links TRBV12-3 or TRBV12-4 with TRBJ2-1, with 11 bases identical to TRBD2. The CDR3 is 13 amino acids. This CDR3 reads CASSDLTSGSFCF. The CDR3 DNA reads TGTGCCAGCAGTGACTTAACTAGCGGGAGTTTCTGCTTC.

This clone turned up a few times. The CDR3 spells CASSPGADIKSPQHF. The CDR3 region has the DNA TGTGCCAGCAGCCCAGGGGCGGACATTAAATCGCCCCAGCATTTT. This chain links TRBV3-1 with TRBJ1-5; D may be TRBD1 (6 bases). Germline V CDR1 and CDR2: LGHDT, YNNKEL (reference sequence). V lost 4 bases and J lost 9, with 19 bases in between. This CDR3 region has 15 residues.

This clone was counted at least ten times. J is TRBJ2-7 and V is TRBV5-8; D call uncertain. Between the trimmed V and J ends, which lost 1 base and 3 bases, there was a span of 11 bases. Germline-derived CDR1 and CDR2 are SGHTS and YDEGEE. The CDR3 is 14 residues long. The CDR3 is CASSLMGLGYEQYF. The DNA for the CDR3 is TGTGCCAGCAGCTTGATGGGCCTAGGCTACGAGCAGTACTTC.

This clone showed up just a few times. V gene TRBV25-1 combines with J gene TRBJ2-3; TRBD1 matches at 8 bases. V trimming: 0 bases; J trimming: 2 bases; junction bases outside the gene matches: 4. The CDR3 runs to 16 residues. Germline values: CDR1 MGHDK, CDR2 SYGVNS. The CDR3 nucleotides read TGTGCCAGCAGTGAATATGGGGACAGGTACACAGATACGCAGTATTTT. It specifies CASSEYGDRYTDTQYF.

This clone came up a few times. The chain uses TRBV11-3 and TRBJ2-1; the match to TRBD2 covers 9 bases. Germline V lookup: CDR1 SGHNT, CDR2 YENEEA. Trimming at V came to 0 bases and at J to 8 bases, leaving 5 bases not matched to a gene. CDR3 length equals 15 residues. CDR3 DNA sequence: TGTGCCAGCAGCTTAGACGGCGGGGGGGTGTATGAGCAGTTCTTC. Encoded protein: CASSLDGGGVYEQFF.

This clone has a handful of counts. The rearrangement links TRBV2 to TRBJ1-6; a possible D gene is TRBD1 (6 bases). V lost 5 bases, J lost 0 bases, and 8 bases lay in between. Germline V CDR1 and CDR2: SNHLY, FYNNEI. The CDR3 length is 15 residues. The CDR3 region has the DNA TGTGCCAGCAGTCCGGACAGCTCCTATAATTCACCCCTCCACTTT. Translating it yields CASSPDSSYNSPLHF.

The table lists this clone with many counts. The V call is TRBV6-1, the J call TRBJ1-3; D not certain. Germline V gives CDR1 MNHNS, CDR2 SASEGT. The ends were cut back, 5 bases at V and 4 bases at J, with 9 bases in the middle. This CDR3 spans 13 amino acids. CDR3 sequence (DNA): TGTGCCAGCAGTCCTGTCCCAGGAAACACCATATATTTT. Translation gives CASSPVPGNTIYF.

This clone has at least ten counts. The rearrangement links TRBV5-1 to TRBJ2-4; TRBD1 agrees at 12 bases. Germline V gene sequence: CDR1 SGHRS, CDR2 YFSETQ. CDR3 size: 16 residues. Trimming cost V 3 bases and J 8 bases; bases outside gene matches: 9. CDR3 loop: CASSYAGTGGADIQYF. The CDR3 bases are TGCGCCAGCAGCTACGCCGGGACAGGGGGCGCGGACATTCAGTACTTC.

This clone was counted many times. The chain has TRBV28 and TRBJ1-6; 11 positions match TRBD1. The CDR3 spans 15 residues. V gave up 3 bases and J gave up 9 bases; unmatched junction bases: 4. Germline assignment: CDR1 MDHEN and CDR2 SYDVKM. The DNA of the CDR3 is TGTGCCAGCAGTTTGGGCGGGACAGGGGGTTCACCCCTCCACTTT. This sequence encodes CASSLGGTGGSPLHF.

This rearrangement joins TRBV20-1 to TRBJ1-3, with D perhaps TRBD1 (6 bases). The CDR3 has 14 amino acids. CDR1 is DFQATT, CDR2 SNEGSKA, per germline (reference sequence). The germline V and J ends were trimmed by 5 bases and 4 bases, with 15 bases remaining between them. This chain's CDR3 is CSAPERTAGNTIYF. Here the CDR3 DNA reads TGCAGTGCTCCAGAACGGACAGCGGGAAACACCATATATTTT.

This clone was observed a handful of times. The V call is TRBV6-2 or TRBV6-3, the J call TRBJ2-1; 13 bases are a match to TRBD2. V lost 10 bases and J lost 7; bases outside the gene matches: 10. This CDR3 has 15 amino acids. Germline V lookup: CDR1 MNHEY, CDR2 SVGEGT. DNA of the CDR3: TGTGCCACCGGGGGACTAGCGGGATTGGGTAATGAGCAGTTCTTC. Translated: CATGGLAGLGNEQFF.

The rearrangement uses TRBV28 and TRBJ2-7; D possibly corresponds to TRBD2 (5 bases). Germline V gene lookup returns CDR1 MDHEN and CDR2 SYDVKM. The CDR3 is 12 residues long. V shed 11 bases and J shed 3 bases, with 14 bases lying between them. In DNA, the CDR3 is TGTGCCCTAGGGAGACCCGGCTACGAGCAGTACTTC. Residues: CALGRPGYEQYF. Looking up the rest from reference TRBV28 and TRBJ2-7 gives the full variable domain: DVKVTQSSRYLVKRTGEKVFLECVQDMDHENMFWYRQDPGLGLRLIYFSYDVKMKEKGDIPEGYSVSREKKERFSLILESASTNQTSMYLCALGRPGYEQYFGPGTRLTVT.

This clone is medium-sized within its sample. The CDR3 region is CASSIRSGLAGDNTQYF. The CDR3 DNA sequence: TGTGCCAGCAGCATAAGATCGGGACTAGCGGGAGATAATACGCAGTATTTT. The J gene is TRBJ2-3, the V gene TRBV9; 14 bases are shared with TRBD2. The V gene's germline CDR1 is SGDLS and CDR2 YYNGEE. Losses at the gene ends were 4 bases for V and 7 bases for J; bases not matched to a gene: 11. CDR3 length: 17 residues.

This clone was seen many times. The rearrangement links TRBV18 to TRBJ2-3; D call uncertain. Per germline, CDR1 KGHSH and CDR2 LQKENI. The CDR3 has 12 amino acids. V was pared by 1 base and J by 4 bases, with 3 bases between. CDR3: CASSPQSDTQYF. The CDR3 DNA follows: TGTGCCAGCTCACCACAATCAGATACGCAGTATTTT.